This T cell receptor beta chain was sequenced in a study of blood T cell repertoires in COVID-19. Study details: Both acute and convalescent COVID-19 samples were obtained from the United States, Italy and Spain. The cDNA or gDNA used as material had been derived from T cells, B-cell-depleted T cells, or PBMCs.

The CDR3 has 14 amino acids. After removal of 7 bases from V and 5 bases from J, the junction contained 5 bases not matched to a gene. CDR1 is LNHDA, CDR2 SQIVND, per germline (reference sequence). As originally analysed: Using reference gene primer amplification, nucleated cell counts were estimated. The method was immunoSEQ multiplex PCR; TCRdb's version includes in-frame clones alone and lacks a portion of them. V and J calls and clone size come straight from that table; D and trimming were deduced from the DNA. Here the sample spans some 80,000 clones, 75% to 95% being singletons. This clonotype was obtained from a woman aged 80 or over with acute or convalescent COVID-19. Source material: peripheral blood. The gene calls are TRBV19 and TRBJ2-3, with 11 bases aligning to TRBD1. This CDR3 reads CASIPGQGEDTQYF. For the CDR3, the DNA is TGTGCCAGTATCCCGGGACAGGGGGAAGATACGCAGTATTTT.